The rows below give T cell receptor beta chains drawn from one sample of a study of T cell responses to AZD1222 COVID-19 vaccine. Sequencing was performed with immunoSEQ multiplex PCR; in TCRdb, only in-frame clones are kept and a portion is missing. Of roughly 49,000 clones in the sample, 60% to 85% were seen once. Sequencing was performed on peripheral blood, taken on day 0 of AZD1222 vaccination. These receptor sequences come from an adult in good health. CDR3s include the opening cysteine and the closing phenylalanine or tryptophan. The order of the fields is J gene, V gene, D gene, clone size, CDR3 DNA, CDR3 protein. The D gene is left open where the match is weak. Rows give clone size only sometimes, using once, few, many, or a class for an expanded clone.

TRBJ2-1,TRBV28,TRBD1,few,TGTGCCAGCAGGGCTGGACAGGGGGTTGCCGAGCAGTTCTTC,CASRAGQGVAEQFF
TRBJ1-1,TRBV7-2,-,-,TGTGCCAGCAGCCCAGTAAGGGGTAGTTTTTTATTGGACACTGAAGCTTTCTTT,CASSPVRGSFLLDTEAFF
TRBJ2-1,TRBV19,TRBD2,-,TGTGCCAGTAGTCCTGGACTAGCGGGATCCTCCTACAATGAGCAGTTCTTC,CASSPGLAGSSYNEQFF
TRBJ1-2,TRBV6-5,-,-,TGTGCCAGCACAAGCGGAGGGAGTACAGGCGGCTACACCTTC,CASTSGGSTGGYTF
TRBJ2-7,TRBV11-2,TRBD1,-,TGTGCCAGCAGCCCACGGTGGACAGGGGCGAGCTCCTACGAGCAGTACTTC,CASSPRWTGASSYEQYF
TRBJ2-5,TRBV7-2,-,-,TGTGCCAGCAGCCGATACCAAGAGACCCAGTACTTC,CASSRYQETQYF
TRBJ1-5,TRBV28,TRBD1,-,TGTGCCAGCAGTTTTACGTGGAGGGGGCTTAGTCAGCCCCAGCATTTT,CASSFTWRGLSQPQHF
TRBJ2-7,TRBV27,TRBD1,-,TGTGCCAGCAGTTCCCCGGGACAGGCCTACGAGCAGTACTTC,CASSSPGQAYEQYF
TRBJ2-2,TRBV27,-,-,TGTGCCAGCAGCCCCTGGAACACCGGGGAGCTGTTTTTT,CASSPWNTGELFF
TRBJ1-5,TRBV6-1,-,few,TGTGCCAGCAGTGAAGGATCCCGGGAAGGCCAGCCCCAGCATTTT,CASSEGSREGQPQHF
TRBJ2-6,TRBV5-1,TRBD2,once,TGCGCCAGCAGACTAGCGGGAGCCTCTGGGGCCAACGTCCTGACTTTC,CASRLAGASGANVLTF
TRBJ1-2,TRBV6-5,TRBD1,few,TGTGCCAGCAGTTTCGGACAGGGCTTTTATGGCTACACCTTC,CASSFGQGFYGYTF
TRBJ1-5,TRBV19,-,-,TGTGCCAGTAGTATCGGGGGGGACTCGTCAGGGCCCCAGCATTTT,CASSIGGDSSGPQHF
TRBJ1-1,TRBV10-3,-,-,TGTGCCATCAGTGACAGGGCCACTGAAGCTTTCTTT,CAISDRATEAFF
TRBJ2-2,TRBV2,-,once,TGTGCCAGCACAAGAGGGAACACCGGGGAGCTGTTTTTT,CASTRGNTGELFF
TRBJ1-5,TRBV6-2/TRBV6-3,-,-,TGTGCCAGCAGCGTTAATGGGGGGTACCAGCCCCAGCATTTT,CASSVNGGYQPQHF
TRBJ2-3,TRBV6-4,TRBD2,-,TGTGCCAGCAGCGCTACTAGCGGGGGAGCCGATACGCAGTATTTT,CASSATSGGADTQYF
TRBJ1-3,TRBV9,TRBD1,-,TGTGCCAGCAGCGTAGGTGGACAGGGGGCGGCTGGAAACACCATATATTTT,CASSVGGQGAAGNTIYF
TRBJ1-2,TRBV6-1,-,-,TGTGCCAGCAGTGAATCAGGGTATGGCTACACCTTC,CASSESGYGYTF
TRBJ1-2,TRBV5-6,TRBD1,-,TGTGCCAGCAGCCGGACAGGAGGGGGGATCAGTGGTGGCTACACCTTC,CASSRTGGGISGGYTF
TRBJ2-3,TRBV9,TRBD2,-,TGTGCCAGCAGCGTAGGGACGCTAGCGGGGGCCTCCACAGATACGCAGTATTTT,CASSVGTLAGASTDTQYF
TRBJ1-3,TRBV7-2,-,-,TGTGCCAGCAGCAGACTCGGACGAGTCTCTGGAAACACCATATATTTT,CASSRLGRVSGNTIYF
TRBJ1-1,TRBV18,-,-,TGTGCCAGCTCACAACAGGACGGAATGAACACTGAAGCTTTCTTT,CASSQQDGMNTEAFF
TRBJ1-6,TRBV6-1,-,-,TGTGCCAGCAGTGAACCGGCAGGGGCTAATTCACCCCTCCACTTT,CASSEPAGANSPLHF
TRBJ2-7,TRBV9,TRBD2,few,TGTGCCAGCAGCGTAGTGGCTAGCGGTACCTACGAGCAGTACTTC,CASSVVASGTYEQYF
TRBJ2-3,TRBV6-5,-,-,TGTGCCAGCAGTCCGTTTCCCAGGGGCGCAGATACGCAGTATTTT,CASSPFPRGADTQYF
TRBJ1-5,TRBV5-1,-,-,TGCGCCAGCAGCTTGTCTAGCAATCAGCCCCAGCATTTT,CASSLSSNQPQHF
TRBJ1-3,TRBV27,-,-,TGTGCCAGCAGTTTATCAGGGTACGGAAACACCATATATTTT,CASSLSGYGNTIYF
TRBJ1-6,TRBV6-5,-,-,TGTGCCAGCACCCAGGACTGGAATTCACCCCTCCACTTT,CASTQDWNSPLHF
TRBJ2-6,TRBV6-5,-,-,TGTGCCGGAGACAGCTCTGGGGCCAACGTCCTGACTTTC,CAGDSSGANVLTF
TRBJ2-6,TRBV19,-,-,TGTGCCAGTACATCATCGTCTGCCGGGGCCAACGTCCTGACTTTC,CASTSSSAGANVLTF
TRBJ1-4,TRBV9,-,-,TGTGCCAGCAGCGTAGGGGGAGGATCTGCAACTAATGAAAAACTGTTTTTT,CASSVGGGSATNEKLFF
TRBJ2-7,TRBV28,TRBD1,-,TGTGCCAGCAGCTCCGGGACAGGGGCCTACGAGCAGTACTTC,CASSSGTGAYEQYF
TRBJ2-2,TRBV4-2,-,-,TGTGCCAGCAGCCAAGCAACCGGGGAGCTGTTTTTT,CASSQATGELFF
TRBJ2-1,TRBV5-1,TRBD2,-,TGCGCCAGCAGCCCGGGACTAGCGGGAGGTGAGCAGTTCTTC,CASSPGLAGGEQFF
TRBJ2-3,TRBV5-6,TRBD2,-,TGTGCCAGCAGCTCGACCGGGACTAGCAGATCGGATACGCAGTATTTT,CASSSTGTSRSDTQYF
TRBJ1-2,TRBV7-9,-,-,TGTGCCAGCAGCTTACCAGGGGCGCGAGGCTACACCTTC,CASSLPGARGYTF
TRBJ1-1,TRBV6-4,-,-,TGTGCCAGCAGCCTTGAAACGGGAGGGACTGAAGCTTTCTTT,CASSLETGGTEAFF
TRBJ1-1,TRBV27,-,-,TGTGCCAGCAGTCTCATACGGGGATGGAACACTGAAGCTTTCTTT,CASSLIRGWNTEAFF
TRBJ2-2,TRBV5-1,-,-,TGCGCCAGCAGCTTTACAGGGAGCACCGGGGAGCTGTTTTTT,CASSFTGSTGELFF
TRBJ2-1,TRBV6-5,TRBD2,-,TGTGCCACCCTAGCGGGAGGATCATACAATGAGCAGTTCTTC,CATLAGGSYNEQFF
TRBJ2-3,TRBV3-1/TRBV3-2,TRBD2,-,TGTGCCAGCAGGGCTAGCGGGGGGGCAGATACGCAGTATTTT,CASRASGGADTQYF
TRBJ1-1,TRBV28,TRBD1,-,TGTGCCAGCAGATGGGACAGAAAAGGGGTGACTGAAGCTTTCTTT,CASRWDRKGVTEAFF
TRBJ1-1,TRBV2,-,-,TGTGCCACCCCAAGAGGAGTACAGGGAACTGAAGCTTTCTTT,CATPRGVQGTEAFF
TRBJ2-4,TRBV11-2,TRBD1,medium-sized,TGTGCCAGCAGCTCGAAACAGGGGGCGCGTGAGAACATTCAGTACTTC,CASSSKQGARENIQYF
TRBJ2-3,TRBV30,-,once,TGTGCCTGGAGACACAGGAACCCTAGCACAGATACGCAGTATTTT,CAWRHRNPSTDTQYF
TRBJ1-2,TRBV18,-,-,TGTGCCAGCTCCCATTCTTCCAGCGAATATGGCTACACCTTC,CASSHSSSEYGYTF
TRBJ2-5,TRBV29-1,-,-,TGCAGCGTTGCTCCGCAGGGCGACCAAGAGACCCAGTACTTC,CSVAPQGDQETQYF
TRBJ2-1,TRBV27,-,-,TGTGCCAGCAGAGCTATACCCCGACAGTCGGTGTACAATGAGCAGTTCTTC,CASRAIPRQSVYNEQFF
TRBJ1-2,TRBV10-3,TRBD1,few,TGTGCCATCAGTGATGCCCCCGGGACAGGACATGGCTACACCTTC,CAISDAPGTGHGYTF
TRBJ1-1,TRBV7-9,TRBD1,-,TGTGCCAGCAGCTCGACTTCGACAGGGAGGACTGAAGCTTTCTTT,CASSSTSTGRTEAFF
TRBJ2-7,TRBV4-1,-,-,TGCGCCAGCAGCCAAGTAGGAGGGGTGGTGGCGCGCTCCTACGAGCAGTACTTC,CASSQVGGVVARSYEQYF